This entry is about one TCR beta chain. Scientists recovered RNA and DNA together from about 21-30 mg of unsorted bulk tissue. Treatment of the patients' primary liver carcinoma consisted of surgical resection. TCR beta cDNA came from about 0.45 ug total RNA, primed with a constant-region primer. Three-round nested multiplex PCR performed with slightly modified ARM-PCR produced the TCR beta libraries. The first two PCR rounds used TRBV1-TRBV30 primers with a Cbeta primer, nine to eleven cycles each. MiXCR, applied by TCRdb to the multiplex PCR reads, yields one record per CDR3 protein. This sample yields 150,000 to 200,000 distinct CDR3 sequences, of which 85% are seen a single time; 15% to 20% belongs to the top ten. The CDR3 is 13 residues long. V was pared by 7 bases and J by 5 bases, with 9 bases of the junction left unmatched. Germline V gene data show CDR1 as SQVTM and CDR2 as ANQGSEA. This sample is part of a study of tumor-infiltrating lymphocytes in primary liver carcinoma.

This chain uses TRBV29-1 with TRBJ2-3; 7 bases fit TRBD1. The sample comprised tumor tissue from primary liver carcinoma. The TCR was taken from a man aged 35 to 55 with primary liver carcinoma and hepatitis B virus infection. The CDR3 protein is CSGRQGDIDTQYF. The CDR3 region has the DNA TGCAGCGGAAGACAGGGTGACATAGATACGCAGTATTTT.